The rows below give T cell receptor beta chains drawn from one sample of a study of CD8 T cells in ankylosing spondylitis. MiXCR was run by TCRdb on the 5' RACE reads, yielding one entry per CDR3 protein. Among 100,000 or so distinct CDR3 sequences listed, approximately 25% were seen once. Sample: synovial fluid, either unsorted or a sorted T cell fraction (not recorded which). The receptors here all came from a male donor with ankylosing spondylitis. The CDR3 runs from the conserved cysteine through the conserved F or W. Each record gives: CDR3 length, clone size, J gene, D gene, V gene, CDR3 protein, CDR3 DNA. D genes are given only for firm matches. Size is stated for part of the rows, as once, few or many counts, or as a class when the clone is expanded.

len: 19; abundance: .; j_gene: TRBJ2-1; d_gene: TRBD2; v_gene: TRBV24-1; CDR3aa: CATSEAVAGVSVRGHEQFF; CDR3nt: TGTGCCACCAGTGAGGCAGTAGCGGGGGTGTCCGTTCGGGGGCATGAGCAGTTCTTC
len: 13; abundance: few; j_gene: TRBJ2-7; d_gene: .; v_gene: TRBV7-8; CDR3aa: CASSFDSAYEQYF; CDR3nt: TGTGCCAGCAGCTTCGACAGCGCCTACGAGCAGTACTTC
len: 12; abundance: few; j_gene: TRBJ2-7; d_gene: TRBD1; v_gene: TRBV29-1; CDR3aa: CSVLQGQYEQYF; CDR3nt: TGCAGCGTTTTACAGGGACAGTACGAGCAGTACTTC
len: 15; abundance: few; j_gene: TRBJ2-1; d_gene: .; v_gene: TRBV2; CDR3aa: CASSPGPGTQGEQFF; CDR3nt: TGTGCCAGCAGCCCCGGTCCGGGGACCCAGGGTGAGCAGTTCTTC
len: 14; abundance: many; j_gene: TRBJ1-2; d_gene: .; v_gene: TRBV4-1; CDR3aa: CASSQGPAAYGYTF; CDR3nt: TGCGCCAGCAGCCAAGGTCCAGCCGCCTATGGCTACACCTTC
len: 13; abundance: few; j_gene: TRBJ2-3; d_gene: .; v_gene: TRBV27; CDR3aa: CASGGLRTDTQYF; CDR3nt: TGTGCCAGCGGGGGCCTTAGAACAGATACGCAGTATTTT
len: 13; abundance: few; j_gene: TRBJ1-2; d_gene: .; v_gene: TRBV19; CDR3aa: CASSPTGNYGYTF; CDR3nt: TGTGCCAGTAGTCCCACAGGGAACTATGGCTACACCTTC
len: 14; abundance: .; j_gene: TRBJ2-1; d_gene: TRBD2; v_gene: TRBV10-3; CDR3aa: CAIRKGAGVNEQFF; CDR3nt: TGTGCCATCAGGAAAGGAGCGGGAGTCAATGAGCAGTTCTTC
len: 15; abundance: few; j_gene: TRBJ2-1; d_gene: TRBD2; v_gene: TRBV5-1; CDR3aa: CASSLRFSGGNEQFF; CDR3nt: TGCGCCAGCAGCTTGCGTTTTAGCGGGGGCAATGAGCAGTTCTTC
len: 16; abundance: .; j_gene: TRBJ2-5; d_gene: TRBD1; v_gene: TRBV5-5; CDR3aa: CASSLAFGTAQETQYF; CDR3nt: TGTGCCAGCAGCTTGGCCTTCGGGACAGCACAAGAGACCCAGTACTTC
len: 13; abundance: few; j_gene: TRBJ2-1; d_gene: .; v_gene: TRBV11-2; CDR3aa: CASSFSRDNEQFF; CDR3nt: TGTGCCAGCAGCTTCTCTCGAGACAATGAGCAGTTCTTC
len: 13; abundance: many; j_gene: TRBJ2-5; d_gene: .; v_gene: TRBV9; CDR3aa: CASSVELGETQYF; CDR3nt: TGTGCCAGCAGCGTAGAGTTGGGAGAGACCCAGTACTTC
len: 20; abundance: .; j_gene: TRBJ2-2; d_gene: TRBD2; v_gene: TRBV2; CDR3aa: CASSEPPLAGGPSDTGELFF; CDR3nt: TGTGCCAGCAGCGAACCCCCCCTAGCGGGAGGGCCTTCGGACACCGGGGAGCTGTTTTTT
len: 17; abundance: many; j_gene: TRBJ2-1; d_gene: TRBD2; v_gene: TRBV24-1; CDR3aa: CATSGPTLAESYNEQFF; CDR3nt: TGTGCCACCAGTGGCCCCACTCTAGCGGAGAGCTACAATGAGCAGTTCTTC
len: 16; abundance: .; j_gene: TRBJ2-1; d_gene: .; v_gene: TRBV4-2; CDR3aa: CASSQAGLGNYNEQFF; CDR3nt: TGTGCCAGCAGCCAGGCAGGGCTTGGGAATTACAATGAGCAGTTCTTC
len: 16; abundance: .; j_gene: TRBJ1-1; d_gene: .; v_gene: TRBV18; CDR3aa: CASSRESRTTNTEAFF; CDR3nt: TGTGCCAGCTCTCGAGAAAGCAGAACTACTAACACTGAAGCTTTCTTT
len: 17; abundance: few; j_gene: TRBJ2-6; d_gene: .; v_gene: TRBV2; CDR3aa: CASSESAWGTGANVLTF; CDR3nt: TGTGCCAGCAGTGAATCGGCATGGGGGACTGGGGCCAACGTCCTGACTTTC
len: 12; abundance: few; j_gene: TRBJ2-7; d_gene: .; v_gene: TRBV18; CDR3aa: CASSPDSDEQYF; CDR3nt: TGTGCCAGCTCACCAGACAGCGACGAGCAGTACTTC
len: 14; abundance: once; j_gene: TRBJ2-7; d_gene: .; v_gene: TRBV30; CDR3aa: CAWSVRGVTYEQYF; CDR3nt: TGTGCCTGGAGTGTACGAGGCGTTACCTACGAGCAGTACTTC
len: 18; abundance: few; j_gene: TRBJ2-1; d_gene: TRBD1; v_gene: TRBV20-1; CDR3aa: CSARALDRAASIYNEQFF; CDR3nt: TGCAGTGCTAGAGCCCTCGACAGGGCGGCTAGCATCTACAATGAGCAGTTCTTC
len: 15; abundance: few; j_gene: TRBJ1-5; d_gene: .; v_gene: TRBV21-1; CDR3aa: CASSKLGRINQPQHF; CDR3nt: TGTGCCAGCAGCAAATTAGGACGGATCAATCAGCCCCAGCATTTT
len: 15; abundance: .; j_gene: TRBJ1-2; d_gene: .; v_gene: TRBV29-1; CDR3aa: CSVEVEDTVFQGYTF; CDR3nt: TGCAGCGTTGAAGTGGAGGACACAGTTTTTCAGGGCTACACCTTC
len: 17; abundance: many; j_gene: TRBJ2-1; d_gene: TRBD2; v_gene: TRBV5-1; CDR3aa: CASSFGLAGVIYNEQFF; CDR3nt: TGCGCCAGCAGCTTTGGACTAGCGGGAGTCATCTACAATGAGCAGTTCTTC
len: 16; abundance: few; j_gene: TRBJ1-1; d_gene: TRBD1; v_gene: TRBV3-1; CDR3aa: CASSPTGQGANTEAFF; CDR3nt: TGTGCCAGCAGCCCGACGGGACAGGGGGCCAACACTGAAGCTTTCTTT
len: 16; abundance: .; j_gene: TRBJ1-2; d_gene: .; v_gene: TRBV18; CDR3aa: CASSPDRRSFNYGYTF; CDR3nt: TGTGCCAGCTCACCAGATAGGCGGTCCTTTAACTATGGCTACACCTTC
len: 16; abundance: .; j_gene: TRBJ2-1; d_gene: .; v_gene: TRBV5-6; CDR3aa: CASSLVGGSIYNEQFF; CDR3nt: TGTGCCAGCAGCTTGGTAGGGGGTTCAATTTACAATGAGCAGTTCTTC
len: 12; abundance: many; j_gene: TRBJ1-5; d_gene: .; v_gene: TRBV7-9; CDR3aa: CASSLLDQPQHF; CDR3nt: TGTGCCAGCAGCTTGTTGGACCAGCCCCAGCATTTT
len: 17; abundance: .; j_gene: TRBJ2-3; d_gene: .; v_gene: TRBV6-1; CDR3aa: CASSESGSVLGTDTQYF; CDR3nt: TGTGCCAGCAGTGAAAGTGGGTCGGTCCTCGGCACAGATACGCAGTATTTT
len: 12; abundance: many; j_gene: TRBJ2-7; d_gene: TRBD1; v_gene: TRBV29-1; CDR3aa: CSVLQGAREQYF; CDR3nt: TGCAGCGTGCTACAGGGGGCGCGGGAGCAGTACTTC
len: 12; abundance: few; j_gene: TRBJ2-7; d_gene: .; v_gene: TRBV18; CDR3aa: CASSRESDEQYF; CDR3nt: TGTGCCAGCTCACGGGAGTCAGACGAGCAGTACTTC
len: 14; abundance: few; j_gene: TRBJ2-1; d_gene: TRBD2; v_gene: TRBV20-1; CDR3aa: CSASRTSGSNEQFF; CDR3nt: TGCAGTGCTAGTAGGACTAGCGGGAGCAATGAGCAGTTCTTC
len: 12; abundance: .; j_gene: TRBJ1-2; d_gene: .; v_gene: TRBV24-1; CDR3aa: CATSDSRYGYTF; CDR3nt: TGTGCCACCAGTGATTCGCGGTATGGCTACACCTTC
len: 14; abundance: few; j_gene: TRBJ2-2; d_gene: TRBD1; v_gene: TRBV2; CDR3aa: CASSPGTDTGELFF; CDR3nt: TGTGCCAGCAGCCCGGGGACAGACACCGGGGAGCTGTTTTTT
len: 12; abundance: .; j_gene: TRBJ2-5; d_gene: .; v_gene: TRBV12-3/TRBV12-4; CDR3aa: CASSSDEETQYF; CDR3nt: TGTGCCAGCAGTTCTGATGAAGAGACCCAGTACTTC
len: 15; abundance: .; j_gene: TRBJ2-1; d_gene: TRBD2; v_gene: TRBV6-5; CDR3aa: CASSNLAAPNNEQFF; CDR3nt: TGTGCCAGCAGTAACCTAGCGGCCCCTAACAATGAGCAGTTCTTC
len: 11; abundance: few; j_gene: TRBJ1-1; d_gene: .; v_gene: TRBV20-1; CDR3aa: CSAKGLTEAFF; CDR3nt: TGCAGTGCGAAGGGCCTCACTGAAGCTTTCTTT
len: 13; abundance: medium-sized; j_gene: TRBJ2-7; d_gene: .; v_gene: TRBV7-9; CDR3aa: CASSFRERYEQYF; CDR3nt: TGTGCCAGCAGCTTCCGGGAGCGGTACGAGCAGTACTTC
len: 15; abundance: .; j_gene: TRBJ2-5; d_gene: TRBD1; v_gene: TRBV24-1; CDR3aa: CATSDFSQGQETQYF; CDR3nt: TGTGCCACCAGTGATTTTTCACAGGGGCAAGAGACCCAGTACTTC
len: 13; abundance: .; j_gene: TRBJ1-4; d_gene: .; v_gene: TRBV3-1; CDR3aa: CASSPRGGEKLFF; CDR3nt: TGTGCCAGCAGCCCGCGTGGTGGGGAAAAACTGTTTTTT
len: 15; abundance: .; j_gene: TRBJ1-1; d_gene: TRBD1; v_gene: TRBV12-3/TRBV12-4; CDR3aa: CASRPSPGGITEAFF; CDR3nt: TGTGCCAGCAGACCGAGCCCAGGGGGCATCACTGAAGCTTTCTTT
len: 13; abundance: .; j_gene: TRBJ1-4; d_gene: .; v_gene: TRBV10-2; CDR3aa: CVSSDGSPGELFF; CDR3nt: TGCGTCAGCAGTGATGGGAGTCCCGGGGAACTGTTTTTT